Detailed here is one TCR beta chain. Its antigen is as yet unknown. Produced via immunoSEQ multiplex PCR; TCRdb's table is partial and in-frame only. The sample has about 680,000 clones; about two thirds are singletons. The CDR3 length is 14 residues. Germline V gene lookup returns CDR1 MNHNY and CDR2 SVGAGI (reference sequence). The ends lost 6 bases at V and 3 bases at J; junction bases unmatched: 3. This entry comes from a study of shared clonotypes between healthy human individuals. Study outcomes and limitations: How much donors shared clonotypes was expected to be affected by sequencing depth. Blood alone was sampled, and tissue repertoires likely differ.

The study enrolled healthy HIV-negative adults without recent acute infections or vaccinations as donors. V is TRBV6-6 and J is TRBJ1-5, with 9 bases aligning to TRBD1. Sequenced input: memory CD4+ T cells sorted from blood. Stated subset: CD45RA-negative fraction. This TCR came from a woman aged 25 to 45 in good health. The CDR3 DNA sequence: TGTGCCAGCAGCCGGACAGGGGTCAATCAGCCCCAGCATTTT. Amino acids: CASSRTGVNQPQHF.